This record concerns one TCR beta chain sequence. The target of this receptor is not known. No base quality information exists; no much larger clone differs at one position. This sample was included in a study of PD-L1 blockade in urothelial cancer (dated by TCRdb to about 2017). Describing the broader study: All patients started therapy in the mid-2010s and received atezolizumab 1,200 mg intravenously every 3 weeks. A median of roughly 140,000 T cells and 80,000 to 100,000 unique TCRs was obtained from blood samples, and a median clonality of approximately 0.086 was observed. Blood samples were analyzed at two time points: 3 weeks after treatment start (second dose) and 6 weeks after treatment start. An ECOG performance status of 0 or 1 was recorded for the patients, and 0 to 3 prior chemotherapy regimens had been received by the patients. Under 10 patients achieved durable clinical benefit and 20 did not. Somatic, immune and clinical correlates of response to PD-L1 blockade with atezolizumab in urothelial cancer were the focus of an exploratory multi-omic analysis. Some 30 patients had pretreatment blood TCR-seq, about 25 had at least one posttreatment blood collection, and about 25 had tumor TCR-seq. About 90% of the roughly 29 patients were identified as males with urothelial cancer of bladder origin, and a prior smoking history was reported by 18 of 29 patients. Progression-free survival longer than 6 months counted as durable clinical benefit, and TCR features were additionally tested against both progression-free and overall survival. TCR sequencing covered pretreatment tumor samples and matched, serially collected peripheral blood taken before and after atezolizumab treatment. Whole exome sequencing and RNA sequencing of pretreatment tumors were performed alongside TCR sequencing in the same patients. General study outcomes and caveats: Because of the small sample size (n ≈ 27) and the many exploratory analyses performed, the results are intended to be regarded as hypothesis-generating. Improved progression-free and overall survival was found to be associated with pretreatment peripheral blood TCR clonality below the median. Among patients with durable benefit, tumor-associated TCR clones showed greater expansion in peripheral blood 3 weeks after treatment started (n of about 20, p = 0.022).

V loses 6 bases, J loses 1 base, and the germline ends lie 12 bases apart. The CDR3 runs 14 residues from the cysteine to the phenylalanine. Kept here is only the CDR3 DNA, which spans 42 bases and is read in frame from base 1. For CDR1 and CDR2, the germline V gene (reference sequence) lists LNHDA and SQIVND. What this sample's time point label stands for: peripheral blood 6 weeks after treatment start. The cohort included 29 patients with locally advanced or metastatic urothelial carcinoma who were treated at Memorial Sloan Kettering on a trial protocol. Peripheral blood mononuclear cells were collected pretreatment and during treatment, with between 1 and 8 total time points obtained per patient. The Qiagen DNeasy Blood extraction kit was used to purify genomic DNA from total PBMCs and tumor samples. PBMCs were collected pretreatment and during treatment, and were isolated and stored as previously described.

Synthetic TCR analog templates were spiked into each PCR so that absolute template abundance could be estimated from read counts. The immunoSEQ assay used bias-controlled V and J gene primers to amplify TCRbeta CDR3 regions from genomic DNA. Rearranged TCRbeta segments were sequenced at approximately 20X coverage. Processing in the source paper ran as follows. Sequencing errors were corrected by clustering, and CDR3s were annotated against IMGT so that V, D and J genes could be assigned. Downstream analyses used only productive TCRbeta rearrangements, leaving out any out-of-frame or stop-codon sequences. Clonality was calculated as one minus the Shannon entropy normalized by the log of the number of unique productive sequences. Clones differing between time points or between blood and tumor were identified using Fisher's exact test with Benjamini-Hochberg correction, with an adjusted p below 0.01 applied as the threshold. As stored in TCRdb, this immuneACCESS dataset retains in-frame rearrangements with V and J assigned. A fraction of the clones does not appear; measured against another copy, unresolved V genes explain less than half of the discrepancy, and the remainder lacks a known reason. For V, J and clone size, that table is used; D and trimming come from the DNA. This sample is represented by 40,000 to 60,000 clones; 65% to 85% of them were singletons. The ten largest make up over 8.5% of the sample.

The sample here was PBMCs, taken around atezolizumab (anti-PD-L1) treatment. The sequence is built from TRBV19 and TRBJ1-1; the D gene is perhaps TRBD1, from 6 matching bases. This TCR was sampled from a man between 65 and 79 years old with urothelial cancer. CDR3 sequence: CASRNRDWNTEAFF. The DNA sequence is as follows: TGTGCCAGTAGAAACAGGGATTGGAACACTGAAGCTTTCTTT.